These 8 T cell receptor beta chains share one sample of origin, sequenced in a study of blood T cell repertoires in COVID-19. Sequenced by immunoSEQ multiplex PCR; TCRdb stores in-frame clones only, minus some. This sample has about 260,000 clones, with approximately 79% found just once. Sequencing used PBMCs or T cells enriched from blood (not recorded which). All receptors derive from a man younger than 45 with acute COVID-19.

This clone was picked up a small number of times. J is TRBJ1-1 and V is TRBV7-2, with a possible D match to TRBD1 (6 bases). Germline V lookup: CDR1 SGHTA, CDR2 FQGNSA. V lost 0 bases and J lost 0, with 11 bases in between. The length of the CDR3 is 16 residues. The CDR3 DNA follows: TGTGCCAGCAGCTTAGCGACAGGTATAATGAACACTGAAGCTTTCTTT. It specifies CASSLATGIMNTEAFF.

This chain joins TRBV15 and TRBJ2-7; a weak D match, TRBD2 (6 bases). This CDR3 comprises 15 residues. V lost 5 bases, J lost 0 bases, and 14 bases lay in between. Germline CDR1 reads LNHNV; CDR2 reads YYDKDF (reference sequence). CDR3 residues: CATSAGTLSSYEQYV. CDR3 DNA: TGTGCCACCAGCGCCGGGACTCTGAGCTCCTACGAGCAGTACGTC.

V is TRBV7-6 and J is TRBJ1-2; 7 bases align to TRBD1. Germline lookup yields CDR1 SGHVS and CDR2 FNYEAQ. This CDR3 region has 13 residues. The J segment lost 8 bases and the V segment lost 5 bases, leaving 8 bases of the junction unmatched. CDR3 nucleotide sequence: TGTGCCAGCAGCCCGGGACAGATGGACGGCTACACCTTC. Translating it yields CASSPGQMDGYTF.

The chain has TRBV9 and TRBJ2-5; possibly TRBD2 for D (6 bases). V was cut by 0 bases and J by 5 bases, with 14 bases left in between. Germline V CDR1 and CDR2: SGDLS, YYNGEE. The CDR3 length is 15 residues. The CDR3 DNA reads TGTGCCAGCAGCGTAGGGTCCTCCGGGAGTGAGACCCAGTACTTC. Amino acids: CASSVGSSGSETQYF.

The chain joins TRBV7-9 to TRBJ1-6; no clear D. The CDR3 loop spans 17 amino acids. The V end lost 0 bases, the J end lost 7 bases, and 16 bases lay between the germline ends. Looked up from germline, CDR1 is SEHNR and CDR2 is FQNEAQ (reference sequence). The CDR3, as DNA: TGTGCCAGCAGCTTAGCACGTCCGGGATGGCCGAATTCACCCCTCCACTTT. Its protein is CASSLARPGWPNSPLHF.

CDR3 bases: TGTGCCAGCAGTGGTTCCGGGACAGGGGCCTGGGTGGCCGGGGCTTTCTTT. Protein: CASSGSGTGAWVAGAFF. The chain employs TRBV6-1 and TRBJ1-1; 10 bases line up with TRBD1. Losses at the gene ends were 4 bases for V and 11 bases for J; bases not matched to a gene: 19. From germline, CDR1 is MNHNS and CDR2 SASEGT. CDR3 length equals 17 residues.

The V and J genes are TRBV7-9 and TRBJ2-7; 9 nucleotides line up with TRBD1. The CDR3 has 12 amino acids. Germline CDR1 SEHNR, CDR2 FQNEAQ (reference sequence). Germline trimming cut 5 bases from V and 5 bases from J; bases unmatched to any gene: 1. CDR3 in amino acids: CASSRDRDEQYV. The CDR3 nucleotides are TGTGCCAGCAGCCGGGACAGGGACGAGCAGTACGTC.

The chain links TRBV5-4 to TRBJ2-2; TRBD2 is a possible D gene (5 bases). Per germline, CDR1 SGHNT and CDR2 YYREEE (reference sequence). V dropped 1 base and J dropped 0 bases, with 10 bases sitting between them. The CDR3 consists of 16 residues. CDR3 nucleotides: TGTGCCAGCAGCTTGTATCTAGCCGCGAACACCGGGGAGCTGTTTTTT. This encodes CASSLYLAANTGELFF.